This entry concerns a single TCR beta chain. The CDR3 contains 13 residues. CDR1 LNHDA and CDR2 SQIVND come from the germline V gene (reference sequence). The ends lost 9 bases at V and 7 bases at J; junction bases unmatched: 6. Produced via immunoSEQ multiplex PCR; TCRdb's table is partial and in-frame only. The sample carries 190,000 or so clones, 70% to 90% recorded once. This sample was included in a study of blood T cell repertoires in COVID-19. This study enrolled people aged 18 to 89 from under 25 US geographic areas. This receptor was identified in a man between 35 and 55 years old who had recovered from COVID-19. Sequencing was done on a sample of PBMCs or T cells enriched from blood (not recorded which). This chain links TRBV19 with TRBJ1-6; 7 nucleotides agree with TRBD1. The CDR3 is CASGDRSNSPLHF. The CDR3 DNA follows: TGTGCCAGCGGGGACAGATCAAATTCACCCCTCCACTTT. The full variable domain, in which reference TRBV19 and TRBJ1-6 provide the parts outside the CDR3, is DGGITQSPKYLFRKEGQNVTLSCEQNLNHDAMYWYRQDPGQGLRLIYYSQIVNDFQKGDIAEGYSVSREKKESFPLTVTSAQKNPTAFYLCASGDRSNSPLHFGNGTRLTVT.